This T cell receptor beta chain was recovered during a study of T cell changes during pregnancy in multiple sclerosis. This table comes from immunoSEQ multiplex PCR, and its TCRdb copy is limited to in-frame clones, with some not included. Seen here are 35,000 to 50,000 clones, roughly 93% observed once, and the top ten hold about 1.5%. CDR3 length: 14 residues. CDR1 MDHEN and CDR2 SYDVKM come from the germline V gene. V shed 7 bases and J 6 bases; nucleotides not matched to a gene: 8. The specimen was PBMCs (not recorded whether the cells were cultured). This TCR was sampled from a female donor with multiple sclerosis, enrolled in a pregnancy study. This chain uses TRBV28 with TRBJ1-5; 8 bases align to TRBD1. CDR3: CASIDQGASQPQHF. The CDR3 nucleotides read TGTGCCAGCATTGACCAGGGGGCGAGTCAGCCCCAGCATTTT.